The rows below give T cell receptor beta chains drawn from one sample of a study of T cells in Graves' hyperthyroidism and ophthalmopathy. Each CDR3 protein gets one entry after TCRdb re-called the multiplex PCR reads with MiXCR. The data show 500,000 to 800,000 distinct CDR3 sequences, with nearly 45% seen just once and less than 9.5% held by the top ten. The sequencing sample was made of peripheral blood or thyroid tissue (not recorded which). The source is an adult man with Graves' disease, either hyperthyroidism or ophthalmopathy (not recorded which). The CDR3 runs from the conserved cysteine through the conserved F or W. A D gene is named only where the DNA matches it firmly. Clone size is given for some rows only: seen once, a few or many times, or a class if the clone is expanded.

size	D	V	J	CDR3	DNA
NA	TRBD1	TRBV7-2	TRBJ1-6	CASSYLSGTGVNSPLHF	TGTGCCAGCAGTTACTTGTCTGGGACAGGGGTTAATTCACCCCTCCACTTT
NA	NA	TRBV7-8	TRBJ2-5	CASSQELPQETQYF	TGTGCCAGCAGCCAAGAGCTTCCCCAAGAGACCCAGTACTTC
few	NA	TRBV7-9	TRBJ1-2	CASSLAFAGAYGYTF	TGTGCCAGCAGCTTAGCGTTTGCAGGGGCCTATGGCTACACCTTC
NA	TRBD1	TRBV29-1	TRBJ2-5	CSVGTGIGEAQYF	TGCAGCGTTGGGACAGGGATCGGGGAGGCCCAGTACTTC
NA	NA	TRBV2	TRBJ2-7	CASSESGAASYEQYF	TGTGCCAGCAGTGAATCGGGGGCAGCGAGCTACGAGCAGTACTTC
many	NA	TRBV7-6	TRBJ1-1	CASSLGTAWDTEAFF	TGTGCCAGCAGCTTAGGGACAGCTTGGGACACTGAAGCTTTCTTT
many	NA	TRBV7-2	TRBJ1-2	CASSLPQGPNYGYTF	TGTGCCAGCAGCTTACCGCAGGGACCTAACTATGGCTACACCTTC
few	NA	TRBV6-1	TRBJ1-2	CASKGPKDDNYGYTF	TGTGCCAGCAAAGGCCCAAAGGACGATAACTATGGCTACACCTTC
few	TRBD1	TRBV4-1	TRBJ1-1	CASTPRTGANTEAFF	TGCGCCAGCACCCCCCGGACAGGGGCGAACACTGAAGCTTTCTTT
NA	NA	TRBV7-8	TRBJ2-7	CASSASGHGPYEQYF	TGTGCCAGCAGCGCCTCGGGACACGGACCCTACGAGCAGTACTTC
NA	NA	TRBV19	TRBJ2-7	CASSMGRARSTYEQYF	TGTGCCAGTAGTATGGGGCGGGCACGGTCAACCTACGAGCAGTACTTC
few	TRBD1	TRBV20-1	TRBJ2-5	CSAHGTGKKTQYF	TGCAGTGCACACGGGACAGGGAAAAAGACCCAGTACTTC
NA	NA	TRBV7-9	TRBJ2-2	CASSLVGVGELFF	TGTGCCAGCAGCTTAGTGGGTGTAGGGGAGCTGTTTTTT
NA	NA	TRBV10-3	TRBJ2-7	CAIRGDTYEQYF	TGTGCCATCAGGGGGGACACCTACGAGCAGTACTTC
NA	NA	TRBV2	TRBJ1-5	CAREAQGWQPQHF	TGTGCTAGAGAGGCCCAGGGATGGCAGCCCCAGCATTTT
few	NA	TRBV24-1	TRBJ1-1	CATSDPDNTEAFF	TGTGCCACCTCGGATCCAGACAACACTGAAGCTTTCTTT